This is a list of T cell receptor beta chains from one sample in a study of cytomegalovirus exposure and HLA in healthy donors. Method: immunoSEQ multiplex PCR; TCRdb's copy keeps in-frame clones and lacks some. The sample includes over 150,000 clones, 82% of them seen just once. The sample consisted of PBMCs. The source of these receptors is a woman aged 50 to 60 in good health and CMV-seropositive. CDR3s include the opening cysteine and the closing phenylalanine or tryptophan. A D gene is named only where the DNA matches it firmly. A row's size may be missing; if present it is once, few, many or a size class.

CDR3 protein	CDR3 DNA	clone size	D gene	J gene	V gene
CASSKDRGSNQPQHF	TGTGCCAGCAGCAAGGACAGGGGTAGCAATCAGCCCCAGCATTTT	.	TRBD1	TRBJ1-5	TRBV2
CASSLGQMNTEAFF	TGTGCCAGCAGCTTAGGACAGATGAACACTGAAGCTTTCTTT	few	.	TRBJ1-1	TRBV7-9
CSVRAGQGSEKLFF	TGCAGCGTTCGAGCGGGACAGGGAAGTGAAAAACTGTTTTTT	.	TRBD1	TRBJ1-4	TRBV29-1
CASSALGLDGNEQFF	TGTGCCAGCAGTGCACTCGGACTAGATGGCAATGAGCAGTTCTTC	.	TRBD2	TRBJ2-1	TRBV25-1
CASSTGEGSSYEQYF	TGTGCCAGCAGCACGGGGGAGGGGAGCTCCTACGAGCAGTACTTC	once	.	TRBJ2-7	TRBV21-1
CASSRDRGLHNEQFF	TGTGCCAGCAGCAGGGACAGGGGGCTCCACAATGAGCAGTTCTTC	.	TRBD1	TRBJ2-1	TRBV5-4
CASSLLGRRSGAFF	TGTGCCAGCAGCTTACTCGGCCGTCGGTCGGGAGCTTTCTTT	.	.	TRBJ1-1	TRBV7-9
CASSLAASGGIYNEQFF	TGTGCCAGCAGCTTAGCGGCTAGCGGGGGGATTTACAATGAGCAGTTCTTC	few	TRBD2	TRBJ2-1	TRBV7-2
CASSVSPTRTGRTIYF	TGTGCCAGCAGCGTATCCCCGACGAGAACGGGTCGCACCATATATTTT	once	.	TRBJ1-3	TRBV9
CASSVRVGEQYF	TGTGCCAGCAGCGTGAGGGTGGGCGAGCAGTACTTC	.	.	TRBJ2-7	TRBV5-4
CASSSLSGGANTGELFF	TGTGCCAGCAGCTCATTGTCCGGGGGGGCGAACACCGGGGAGCTGTTTTTT	.	TRBD2	TRBJ2-2	TRBV7-2
CASSYSSASGTNEQFF	TGTGCCAGCAGTTACTCGAGTGCTAGCGGGACCAATGAGCAGTTCTTC	once	TRBD2	TRBJ2-1	TRBV6-5
CASSMTGNTEAFF	TGTGCCAGCAGCATGACAGGGAACACTGAAGCTTTCTTT	.	.	TRBJ1-1	TRBV7-8
CASSTGRGSSTNEKLFF	TGTGCCAGCAGCACTGGTCGGGGAAGCTCGACTAATGAAAAACTGTTTTTT	.	.	TRBJ1-4	TRBV14
CASSLVASGETYEQYF	TGTGCCAGCAGCTTAGTCGCTAGCGGGGAAACCTACGAGCAGTACTTC	.	TRBD2	TRBJ2-7	TRBV7-2
CASTPDRGRDTEAFF	TGTGCCAGCACTCCCGACAGGGGGCGGGACACTGAAGCTTTCTTT	.	TRBD1	TRBJ1-1	TRBV28
CASSPGGEVNEQFF	TGCGCCAGCAGCCCTGGAGGGGAGGTCAATGAGCAGTTCTTC	.	.	TRBJ2-1	TRBV5-1
CASSLRQNTGELFF	TGTGCCAGCAGCTTAAGACAAAACACCGGGGAGCTGTTTTTT	few	.	TRBJ2-2	TRBV7-6
CAISGTSDGTQYF	TGTGCCATCTCTGGGACTAGCGACGGGACCCAGTACTTC	.	TRBD2	TRBJ2-5	TRBV2
CASSLSLAANQETQYF	TGTGCCAGCAGCTTAAGCCTAGCGGCAAACCAAGAGACCCAGTACTTC	.	TRBD2	TRBJ2-5	TRBV11-1
CASSGGREPPYEQYF	TGTGCCAGCAGCGGTGGGCGGGAGCCTCCCTACGAGCAGTACTTC	.	TRBD2	TRBJ2-7	TRBV5-4
CASSIVGVLAGGPGEQFF	TGTGCCAGCAGCATTGTTGGGGTACTAGCGGGAGGGCCTGGTGAGCAGTTCTTC	.	TRBD2	TRBJ2-1	TRBV5-4
CAISESTADYEQYF	TGTGCCATCAGTGAGTCAACAGCGGACTACGAGCAGTACTTC	.	.	TRBJ2-7	TRBV10-3
CASSRGTSGRGETQYF	TGTGCCAGCAGCCGAGGGACTAGCGGGAGAGGGGAGACCCAGTACTTC	.	TRBD2	TRBJ2-5	TRBV28
CASSQYSYEQYF	TGTGCCAGCAGTCAGTACTCCTACGAGCAGTACTTC	few	.	TRBJ2-7	TRBV14
CASSEALPGTGSKTQYF	TGTGCCAGCAGTGAAGCGCTTCCGGGGACAGGGTCCAAGACCCAGTACTTC	once	TRBD1	TRBJ2-5	TRBV2
CASSQFGGSSYEQYF	TGCGCCAGCAGCCAATTCGGAGGGAGCTCCTACGAGCAGTACTTC	.	.	TRBJ2-7	TRBV4-3
CASSGTDYGYTF	TGTGCCAGCTCTGGGACAGATTATGGCTACACCTTC	.	TRBD1	TRBJ1-2	TRBV6-1
CASSSTDRVYGYTF	TGTGCCAGCAGTTCCACGGACAGGGTCTATGGCTACACCTTC	.	TRBD1	TRBJ1-2	TRBV28
CASSMDRTNTEAFF	TGCGCCAGCAGTATGGACAGGACAAACACTGAAGCTTTCTTT	.	TRBD1	TRBJ1-1	TRBV5-1
CASSPGLTGGDEQYF	TGTGCCAGCAGCCCCGGACTTACAGGGGGCGACGAGCAGTACTTC	few	TRBD1	TRBJ2-7	TRBV7-9
CAITPGLAGTYEQYF	TGTGCCATCACCCCGGGACTAGCGGGAACCTACGAGCAGTACTTC	.	TRBD2	TRBJ2-7	TRBV10-3
CASSFGSGPETQYF	TGTGCCAGCAGCTTTGGTAGCGGCCCGGAGACCCAGTACTTC	once	.	TRBJ2-5	TRBV5-4
CASSQDLGQPYGYTF	TGCGCCAGCAGCCAAGACTTGGGACAGCCCTATGGCTACACCTTC	.	TRBD1	TRBJ1-2	TRBV4-3
CASSSGTGRVRGNEKLFF	TGTGCCAGCAGCTCAGGGACAGGGAGAGTCAGAGGTAATGAAAAACTGTTTTTT	.	TRBD1	TRBJ1-4	TRBV11-2
CASSSTPGGSGVDGEQFF	TGTGCCAGCAGCTCTACCCCTGGTGGGAGTGGGGTGGACGGTGAGCAGTTCTTC	.	.	TRBJ2-1	TRBV13
CASSRTSSYEQYF	TGTGCCAGCAGTCGGACTAGCTCCTACGAGCAGTACTTC	once	TRBD2	TRBJ2-7	TRBV6-5
CASSSTETTDTQYF	TGTGCCAGCAGCTCGACAGAAACCACAGATACGCAGTATTTT	.	.	TRBJ2-3	TRBV7-8
CASSPQGGAPQPQHF	TGTGCCAGCAGCCCACAAGGGGGCGCACCCCAGCCCCAGCATTTT	.	TRBD1	TRBJ1-5	TRBV28
CASSPGTSGSLYEQYF	TGCGCCAGCAGCCCGGGGACTAGCGGGAGTTTGTACGAGCAGTACTTC	.	TRBD2	TRBJ2-7	TRBV5-1
CSSSQGYEQYF	TGTTCCAGCAGCCAGGGTTACGAGCAGTACTTC	.	.	TRBJ2-7	TRBV7-9
CASSEDSTEAFF	TGCGCCAGCAGTGAAGACAGCACTGAAGCTTTCTTT	.	.	TRBJ1-1	TRBV10-1
CASSLPGTDTQYF	TGTGCCAGCAGCCTACCGGGGACAGATACGCAGTATTTT	.	.	TRBJ2-3	TRBV5-4
CASSLESADTQYF	TGTGCCAGCAGCTTGGAGTCGGCAGATACGCAGTATTTT	.	.	TRBJ2-3	TRBV5-4
CASSPGQENYGYTF	TGTGCCAGCTCACCTGGACAGGAGAACTATGGCTACACCTTC	once	TRBD1	TRBJ1-2	TRBV18
CASSYPGQGTGNTIYF	TGTGCCAGCAGTTACCCGGGACAGGGTACTGGAAACACCATATATTTT	.	TRBD1	TRBJ1-3	TRBV6-6
CASSHREPNTGELFF	TGTGCCAGCAGCCACAGGGAACCGAACACCGGGGAGCTGTTTTTT	.	.	TRBJ2-2	TRBV5-4
CAISEWPGTGELFF	TGTGCCATCAGTGAGTGGCCGGGCACCGGGGAGCTGTTTTTT	.	.	TRBJ2-2	TRBV10-3
CASSLASSGGATDTQYF	TGCGCCAGCAGCTTGGCCTCGAGCGGGGGGGCGACAGATACGCAGTATTTT	once	TRBD2	TRBJ2-3	TRBV5-1
CASSLASITGELFF	TGTGCCAGCAGCTTAGCGTCTATTACCGGGGAGCTGTTTTTT	.	.	TRBJ2-2	TRBV7-6
CASSVDGLTYNEQFF	TGTGCCAGCAGCGTAGACGGACTAACCTACAATGAGCAGTTCTTC	.	.	TRBJ2-1	TRBV9